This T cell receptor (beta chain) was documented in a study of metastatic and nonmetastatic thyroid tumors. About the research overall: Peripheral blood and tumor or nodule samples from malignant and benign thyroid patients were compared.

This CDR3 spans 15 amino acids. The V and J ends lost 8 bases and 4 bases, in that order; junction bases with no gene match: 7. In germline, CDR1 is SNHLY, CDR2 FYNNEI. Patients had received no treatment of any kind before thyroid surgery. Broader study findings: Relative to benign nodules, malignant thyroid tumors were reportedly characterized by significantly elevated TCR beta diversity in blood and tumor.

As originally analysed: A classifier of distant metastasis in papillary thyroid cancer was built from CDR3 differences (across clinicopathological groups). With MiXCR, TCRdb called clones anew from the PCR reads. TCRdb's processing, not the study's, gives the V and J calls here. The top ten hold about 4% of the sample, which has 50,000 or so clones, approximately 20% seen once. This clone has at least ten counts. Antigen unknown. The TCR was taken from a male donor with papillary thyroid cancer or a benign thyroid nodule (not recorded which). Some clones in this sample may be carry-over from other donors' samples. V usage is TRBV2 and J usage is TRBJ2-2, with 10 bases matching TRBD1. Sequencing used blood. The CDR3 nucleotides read TGTGCCAGCCACAGACAGGGGGCGGTCACCGGGGAGCTGTTTTTT. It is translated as CASHRQGAVTGELFF.